Listed here is a single TCR beta chain. Its antigen is undetermined. This sample is part of a study of T cell repertoires in cytomegalovirus infection. On the study more broadly: Public TCR beta signatures provided an indication of both CMV infection and a matching HLA type.

Germline CDR1 reads MNHGY; CDR2 reads SAAAGT. V lost 6 bases to trimming and J lost 3 bases; unmatched junction nucleotides: 15. CDR3 length: 17 amino acids. Via MiXCR, TCRdb re-called the reads, giving one row per CDR3 protein. Of about 740,000 distinct CDR3 sequences listed, roughly 33% were seen once; the top ten hold 15% to 20%. Sequenced material: cultured PBMCs, taken from culture after CMV antigen stimulation. This receptor was identified in a human donor in good health (CMV status not recorded). Some clones in this sample may be carry-over from other donors' samples. The chain recombines TRBV6-8 with TRBJ2-7; TRBD2 matches at 9 bases. The CDR3 protein is CASSRDLPGTSSYEQYF. The DNA for the CDR3 is TGTGCCAGCAGCCGCGACCTCCCCGGGACTAGCAGCTACGAGCAGTACTTC.